These 30 T cell receptor beta chains were sequenced from one sample in a study of T cells in Graves' hyperthyroidism and ophthalmopathy. Amplification targeted TCR beta CDR3 regions from RNA transcripts. In the first-round RT-PCR of the TCR CDR3, the HTBI primer set was used. One entry per CDR3 protein, called by TCRdb with MiXCR from the multiplex PCR reads. The sample consists of more than 300,000 distinct CDR3 sequences, 18% of them appearing once. Material: blood. Receptor source: a man aged 18 to 30 with Graves' ophthalmopathy.

The chain recombines TRBV28 with TRBJ2-7, with D unclear. This CDR3 contains 14 residues. Germline V lookup: CDR1 MDHEN, CDR2 SYDVKM. Trimming shortened V by 3 bases and J by 3 bases, and 12 bases separated the two germline ends. The CDR3 loop is CASSFSSFLYEQYF. CDR3 sequence (DNA): TGTGCCAGCAGTTTTTCTTCCTTCCTCTACGAGCAGTACTTC.

There are a few counts of this clonotype. The rearrangement uses TRBV12-3 or TRBV12-4 and TRBJ1-1; D not certain. This CDR3 is built from 14 residues. Deletions cut 4 bases from V and 0 bases from J, with 9 bases between. CDR3: CASSSSGLNTEAFF. The CDR3 DNA follows: TGTGCCAGCAGTTCCTCGGGTTTGAACACTGAAGCTTTCTTT.

Comments on this clonotype: At one of its ends the junction is not consistent with the germline gene, which may arise from a read error. This chain connects TRBV7-9 to TRBJ2-7; D gene uncertain. This CDR3 spans 12 amino acids. Germline CDR1 and CDR2: SEHNR and FQNEAQ (reference sequence). Here the CDR3 DNA reads TGTGCTAGCAACACCGACGGGTACGAGCAGTACTTC. This gives the protein CASNTDGYEQYF.

The chain recombines TRBV5-1 with TRBJ1-2; 10 nucleotides agree with TRBD1. CDR3 size: 16 residues. CDR1 SGHRS and CDR2 YFSETQ come from the germline V gene. Trimming at V came to 3 bases and at J to 2 bases, leaving 7 bases not matched to a gene. The CDR3 spells CASSSAGTGANYGYTF. The CDR3 nucleotides are TGCGCCAGCAGCTCGGCCGGGACAGGGGCCAACTATGGCTACACCTTC. The full variable domain, its missing parts supplied by reference TRBV5-1 and TRBJ1-2, is KAGVTQTPRYLIKTRGQQVTLSCSPISGHRSVSWYQQTPGQGLQFLFEYFSETQRNKGNFPGRFSGRQFSNSRSEMNVSTLELGDSALYLCASSSAGTGANYGYTFGSGTRLTVV.

V and J are TRBV19 and TRBJ1-1; D remains ambiguous. The CDR3 consists of 14 residues. Germline-derived CDR1 and CDR2 are LNHDA and SQIVND (reference sequence). The V gene lost 9 bases and the J gene lost 3 bases, with 17 bases spanning the gap. The CDR3 here is CASGGRRVDTEAFF. The CDR3 DNA reads TGTGCCAGCGGTGGACGGCGGGTGGACACTGAAGCTTTCTTT.

The chain is built from TRBV7-9 and TRBJ2-3; D might be TRBD2 (7 bases). Deletions cut 5 bases from V and 4 bases from J, with 19 bases between. Germline V gene sequence: CDR1 SEHNR, CDR2 FQNEAQ (reference sequence). This CDR3 spans 16 amino acids. The CDR3 DNA reads TGTGCCAGCAGCCCGAGGGGGGGGGGGGGTCCAGATACGCAGTATTTT. It translates to CASSPRGGGGPDTQYF.

The V call is TRBV18, the J call TRBJ2-2, with D perhaps matching TRBD2 (6 bases). CDR1 KGHSH and CDR2 LQKENI come from the germline V gene. This CDR3 spans 15 amino acids. Trimming took off 2 bases at V and 4 bases at J, with 11 bases between the two ends. The CDR3 DNA sequence: TGTGCCAGCTCACCAGGGGATAGCGGCACCGGGGAGCTGTTTTTT. Residues: CASSPGDSGTGELFF.

Many counts were recorded for this clonotype. This chain joins TRBV20-1 and TRBJ2-3; D gene unclear. The CDR3 spans 13 residues. Germline CDR1 is DFQATT and CDR2 is SNEGSKA (reference sequence). The germline V and J ends were trimmed by 2 bases and 0 bases, with 6 bases remaining between them. CDR3 coding DNA: TGCAGTGCTAGACAGAGTAGCACAGATACGCAGTATTTT. It translates to CSARQSSTDTQYF.

The sample holds a few counts of this clonotype. The rearrangement uses TRBV7-2 and TRBJ2-4; TRBD1 or TRBD2 may be the D gene (5 bases each). The CDR3 contains 16 residues. Trimming removed 5 bases from V and 0 bases from J, with 14 bases in between. Germline CDR1 reads SGHTA; CDR2 reads FQGNSA. The CDR3 DNA is TGTGCCAGCAGCGCCTTGACCGGGACAGCCAAAAACATTCAGTACTTC. Protein: CASSALTGTAKNIQYF.

This clonotype was detected a few times. A much larger clone is a single base away; this may be a read error. This sequence joins TRBV2 and TRBJ1-6; the D is unclear. This CDR3 region has 15 residues. Germline-derived CDR1 and CDR2 are SNHLY and FYNNEI. This chain's CDR3 is CVSREGMTYNSPLHF. The CDR3 DNA follows: TGTGTCAGCAGAGAGGGAATGACCTATAATTCACCCCTCCACTTT.

In its sample, this clonotype was seen a few times. The V gene is TRBV19, the J gene TRBJ2-7; D remains unclear. The length of the CDR3 is 13 residues. Trimming removed 5 bases from V and 0 bases from J, with 8 bases in between. Germline values: CDR1 LNHDA, CDR2 SQIVND (reference sequence). The CDR3 nucleotides are TGTGCCAGTAGTCCGGTCAGCTCCTACGAGCAGTACTTC. It yields the protein CASSPVSSYEQYF.

This clonotype was picked up many times. The rearrangement links TRBV5-1 to TRBJ2-7; no clear D. This CDR3 has 14 residues. Germline CDR1 and CDR2: SGHRS and YFSETQ. Trimming removed 2 bases from V and 0 bases from J, with 9 bases in between. The CDR3 here is CASSFSENSYEQYF. The CDR3 bases are TGCGCCAGCAGCTTTTCTGAGAACTCCTACGAGCAGTACTTC.

The genes are TRBV6-1 and TRBJ1-1; D remains unclear. Germline lookup yields CDR1 MNHNS and CDR2 SASEGT. V dropped 1 base and J dropped 7 bases, with 10 bases sitting between them. This CDR3 spans 13 amino acids. CDR3 in amino acids: CASSEVRGNEAFF. DNA of the CDR3: TGTGCCAGCAGTGAAGTTCGAGGAAATGAAGCTTTCTTT.

This clonotype was recorded at least ten times. The chain couples TRBV29-1 to TRBJ1-4; TRBD1 aligns across 11 bases. The CDR3 is 13 residues long. Germline loops: CDR1 SQVTM, CDR2 ANQGSEA. The junction had 3 bases not matched to a gene; V was cut back by 5 bases and J by 7 bases. This CDR3 is CSVWTGGGEKLFF. CDR3 nucleotides: TGCAGCGTTTGGACAGGGGGCGGTGAAAAACTGTTTTTT.

This clonotype was counted a few times. The CDR3: CASSAHRDRGSNPTEAFF. The CDR3 DNA reads TGTGCCAGCAGCGCCCACCGGGACAGGGGCTCTAACCCCACTGAAGCTTTCTTT. The rearrangement uses TRBV2 and TRBJ1-1, with 10 bases matching TRBD1. Looked up from germline, CDR1 is SNHLY and CDR2 is FYNNEI. The J segment lost 4 bases and the V segment lost 6 bases, leaving 17 bases of the junction unmatched. This CDR3 region has 18 residues.

This clonotype came up many times. V gene TRBV5-8 combines with J gene TRBJ2-7; the D gene could be TRBD1 or TRBD2 (5 bases each). The V and J ends lost 0 bases and 3 bases respectively, with 7 bases between them. The CDR3 is 13 amino acids. The germline CDR1 and CDR2 sequences are SGHTS and YDEGEE. This chain's CDR3 is CASSLDGGYEQYF. CDR3 in DNA: TGTGCCAGCAGCTTGGATGGGGGCTACGAGCAGTACTTC.

The sample holds many counts of this clonotype. V usage is TRBV24-1 and J usage is TRBJ1-1; 7 bases fit TRBD1. Germline V lookup: CDR1 KGHDR, CDR2 SFDVKD. Trimming removed 7 bases from V and 0 bases from J; junction bases left unmatched: 4. The CDR3 spans 14 residues. CDR3: CATRETGMNTEAFF. CDR3 coding DNA: TGTGCCACCAGAGAGACAGGGATGAACACTGAAGCTTTCTTT.

The table lists this clonotype with many counts. The rearrangement joins TRBV7-2 to TRBJ1-5; D gene unclear. The CDR3 totals 14 residues. Germline V gene lookup returns CDR1 SGHTA and CDR2 FQGNSA. V lost 2 bases to trimming and J lost 2 bases, with 7 bases between them. For the CDR3, the DNA is TGTGCCAGCAGCTTACGTTCTGGCAATCAGCCCCAGCATTTT. Amino acid sequence: CASSLRSGNQPQHF.

This clonotype was recorded once. One base away lies a much larger clone, so this may be a sequencing read error. The chain joins TRBV6-2 or TRBV6-3 to TRBJ1-1; D is perhaps TRBD1 (5 bases). This CDR3 has 16 residues. V was clipped by 6 bases and J by 1 base, with 18 bases between them. CDR1 MNHEY and CDR2 SVGEGT come from the germline V gene. CDR3 protein: CASSPRRQSSNTEAFF. The CDR3 DNA reads as TGTGCCAGCAGCCCCCGAAGACAGTCCTCGAACACTGAAGCTTTCTTT.

V gene TRBV5-1 combines with J gene TRBJ1-2; 7 bases map to TRBD1. The CDR3 runs to 16 residues. The V segment lost 4 bases and the J segment 3 bases; nucleotides outside the gene matches: 12. CDR1 and CDR2 (germline): SGHRS, YFSETQ. The CDR3 spells CASSKSSAGTDYGYTF. The CDR3 nucleotides read TGCGCCAGCAGCAAATCAAGTGCCGGGACAGACTATGGCTACACCTTC.

V is TRBV18 and J is TRBJ2-4; D gene ambiguous. Germline V CDR1 and CDR2: KGHSH, LQKENI. This CDR3 region has 15 residues. V shed 0 bases and J shed 2 bases, with 8 bases lying between them. CDR3 nucleotide sequence: TGTGCCAGCTCACCACCGTCGGCATCCAAAAACATTCAGTACTTC. Protein product: CASSPPSASKNIQYF. Complete variable domain (other parts from reference TRBV18 and TRBJ2-4): NAGVMQNPRHLVRRRGQEARLRCSPMKGHSHVYWYRQLPEEGLKFMVYLQKENIIDESGMPKERFSAEFPKEGPSILRIQQVVRGDSAAYFCASSPPSASKNIQYFGAGTRLSVL.

This chain links TRBV7-6 with TRBJ1-6; D unresolved. There are 15 residues in the CDR3. Germline V gene lookup returns CDR1 SGHVS and CDR2 FNYEAQ. V was cut by 2 bases and J by 1 base, with 6 bases left in between. This chain's CDR3 is CASSLRWSYNSPLHF. The CDR3 DNA reads TGTGCCAGCAGCTTACGGTGGTCCTATAATTCACCCCTCCACTTT.

This clonotype was found once. The gene calls are TRBV4-2 and TRBJ1-4; 8 bases line up with TRBD1. The CDR3 has 15 amino acids. Trimming at V came to 4 bases and at J to 6 bases, leaving 7 bases not matched to a gene. The germline CDR1 and CDR2 sequences are LGHNA and YNFKEQ. The CDR3 coding sequence is TGTGCCAGCAGCCCCTACAGGGGGGCGGATGAAAAACTGTTTTTT. Its translation is CASSPYRGADEKLFF.

The V and J genes are TRBV18 and TRBJ2-3; D is unclear. The V end was cut by 3 bases, the J end by 2 bases, with 9 bases between. CDR1 KGHSH and CDR2 LQKENI come from the germline V gene. This CDR3 has 14 residues. CDR3 sequence (DNA): TGTGCCAGCTCACCCGGGTGGTCCACAGATACGCAGTATTTT. It is translated as CASSPGWSTDTQYF.

This chain links TRBV11-3 with TRBJ2-1; D is possibly TRBD1 (5 bases). The CDR3 sequence is 13 residues long. Trimming stripped 5 bases from V and 3 bases from J, with 8 bases between. From germline, CDR1 is SGHNT and CDR2 YENEEA. Here the CDR3 DNA reads TGTGCCAGCAGCCCGGACATCTACAATGAGCAGTTCTTC. Residues: CASSPDIYNEQFF.

The sample holds many counts of this clonotype. The chain recombines TRBV20-1 with TRBJ2-1; 9 bases map to TRBD1. The CDR3 totals 13 residues. With V trimmed by 6 bases and J by 9 bases, 9 bases remained unmatched. Germline V gene lookup returns CDR1 DFQATT and CDR2 SNEGSKA (reference sequence). CDR3 sequence reads: CSAPGQGSSEQFF. Here the CDR3 DNA reads TGCAGTGCCCCGGGACAGGGAAGCAGTGAGCAGTTCTTC.

This CDR3 is CASSLPRSEAFF. CDR3 in DNA: TGTGCCAGCAGCTTGCCAAGGTCTGAAGCTTTCTTT. This chain joins TRBV5-4 and TRBJ1-1; D remains unclear. Trimming removed 1 base at V and 6 bases at J, with 7 bases between. The CDR3 has 12 residues. Germline-derived CDR1 and CDR2 are SGHNT and YYREEE (reference sequence).

This chain links TRBV29-1 with TRBJ1-3; D is possibly TRBD1 (6 bases). V gave up 5 bases and J gave up 4 bases, with 21 bases separating them. Germline CDR1 reads SQVTM; CDR2 reads ANQGSEA. This CDR3 is 16 amino acids long. This CDR3 is CSVTDSLGRNGNTIYF. In DNA, the CDR3 is TGCAGCGTTACGGACAGCCTGGGACGGAACGGAAACACCATATATTTT.

This clonotype was detected only a few times. J is TRBJ2-5 and V is TRBV5-1, with TRBD1 matching over 8 bases. Germline trimming cut 0 bases from V and 3 bases from J; bases unmatched to any gene: 4. Germline V gene data show CDR1 as SGHRS and CDR2 as YFSETQ. CDR3 length equals 15 residues. The CDR3 nucleotides read TGCGCCAGCAGCTTGGCGGGACAGGCTGAAGAGACCCAGTACTTC. As protein: CASSLAGQAEETQYF.

The table lists this clonotype with many counts. J is TRBJ2-3 and V is TRBV6-1; TRBD2 matches at 9 bases. The CDR3 runs to 20 residues. CDR1 MNHNS and CDR2 SASEGT come from the germline V gene. Germline trimming cut 2 bases from V and 2 bases from J; bases unmatched to any gene: 17. The CDR3 sequence is CASSETPHSGGYRVTDTQYF. The CDR3 DNA sequence: TGTGCCAGCAGTGAAACCCCTCATAGCGGGGGCTATCGCGTCACAGATACGCAGTATTTT.